The 9 T cell receptor beta chains given below trace back to one sample, sequenced in a study of blood T cells in healthy people across ages. PCR was performed a second time for about 6 to 11 cycles using a sample-barcoded 5' primer and a J-beta primer mix. Via MiXCR, TCRdb re-called the 5' RACE reads, giving one row per CDR3 protein. Of about 730,000 distinct CDR3 sequences listed, approximately 39% are singletons. Material for sequencing was blood. Receptor source: an older woman in good health.

The count of this clonotype is one. The chain combines TRBV7-9 with TRBJ2-7, with a possible D match to TRBD1 (5 bases). Trimming shortened V by 5 bases and J by 2 bases, and 13 bases separated the two germline ends. This CDR3 has 14 residues. Germline V gene sequence: CDR1 SEHNR, CDR2 FQNEAQ (reference sequence). The CDR3 nucleotides are TGTGCCAGCAGCGTAGTTCAGGGTCCCTACGAGCAGTACTTC. Residues: CASSVVQGPYEQYF.

This clonotype was seen a handful of times. The rearrangement joins TRBV20-1 to TRBJ1-2; 8 nucleotides agree with TRBD1. The CDR3 is 14 residues long. With V trimmed by 6 bases and J by 0 bases, 6 bases remained unmatched. Germline CDR1 is DFQATT and CDR2 is SNEGSKA (reference sequence). The CDR3 spells CSATTGGSNYGYTF. In DNA form, the CDR3 reads TGCAGTGCCACAACAGGGGGATCTAACTATGGCTACACCTTC.

In regard to this clonotype: Possible read error: a much larger clone is one base away. The genes are TRBV29-1 and TRBJ2-7; TRBD1 aligns across 7 bases. The length of the CDR3 is 13 residues. The germline V gene encodes CDR1 SQVTM and CDR2 ANQGSEA. As DNA, the CDR3 is TGCAGCGTTGAGGGACAGCAATCCTGCGAGCAGTACTTC. This codes for CSVEGQQSCEQYF.

This clonotype showed up just a few times. The chain is built from TRBV7-9 and TRBJ1-5, with D possibly being TRBD1 (5 bases). Trimming took off 9 bases at V and 6 bases at J, with 15 bases between the two ends. The CDR3 has 13 amino acids. Per the germline V gene, CDR1 is SEHNR and CDR2 is FQNEAQ (reference sequence). CDR3 residues: CARWRGGCQPQHF. The CDR3 nucleotides are TGTGCCAGGTGGAGGGGAGGTTGTCAGCCCCAGCATTTT.

The gene calls are TRBV18 and TRBJ2-4, with a weak D call TRBD2 (5 bases). This CDR3 region has 13 residues. Germline-derived CDR1 and CDR2 are KGHSH and LQKENI. Trimming cost V 6 bases and J 8 bases, with 14 bases left between them. CDR3 in DNA: TGTGCCAGCTCCCCCGGCGGAGGAGACATTCAGTACTTC. It yields the protein CASSPGGGDIQYF.

The chain carries TRBV6-6 and TRBJ1-5; weak D call: TRBD1 (5 bases). The CDR3 length is 16 residues. V was shortened by 7 bases and J by 6 bases, with 22 bases between the two germline ends. Germline V gene data show CDR1 as MNHNY and CDR2 as SVGAGI (reference sequence). The CDR3 nucleotides read TGTGCCAGCATGGTGGGGTTGAATGGGGGTGTTCAGCCCCAGCATTTT. Translation: CASMVGLNGGVQPQHF.

Notes on this clonotype: This may be a read error, as it is one base from a much larger clone. The gene calls are TRBV29-1 and TRBJ2-5; 9 bases agree with TRBD1. The CDR3 consists of 12 residues. CDR1 SQVTM and CDR2 ANQGSEA come from the germline V gene. V lost 2 bases to trimming and J lost 11 bases; unmatched junction nucleotides: 6. Here the CDR3 reads CSVEQDRGEQYF. CDR3 nucleotides: TGCAGCGTTGAACAGGACAGGGGTGAGCAGTACTTC.

This clonotype was detected only a few times. The chain has TRBV6-2 or TRBV6-3 and TRBJ2-1; TRBD2 matches at 9 bases. There are 14 residues in the CDR3. Germline V lookup: CDR1 MNHEY, CDR2 SVGEGT. Trimming took 6 bases from V and 7 from J; bases not matched to a gene: 7. CDR3 sequence reads: CASRHGLAPNEQFF. CDR3 DNA: TGTGCCAGCAGACACGGACTAGCGCCTAATGAGCAGTTCTTC.

The J gene is TRBJ2-7, the V gene TRBV6-5, with 7 bases fitting TRBD2. With 0 bases clipped from V and 2 bases from J, the junction kept 4 bases outside the gene matches. Per the germline V gene, CDR1 is MNHEY and CDR2 is SVGAGI. The CDR3 spans 15 residues. As DNA, the CDR3 is TGTGCCAGCAGTTACTCCGGGAGGATTCCCTACGAGCAGTACTTC. Translation: CASSYSGRIPYEQYF.